Presented here are 29 T cell receptor beta chains from one specimen sequenced in a study of regulatory T cells in long-lasting Graves disease. Library construction for TCR beta used iRepertoire HTBI primers and Arm-PCR of CDR3 regions. From the multiplex PCR reads, TCRdb called clonotypes with MiXCR, one entry per CDR3 protein. The repertoire holds about 420,000 distinct CDR3 sequences, approximately 16% seen once, with around a quarter in the top ten. The time point is: newly diagnosed GD, antithyroid drugs for less than 3 months. RNA extracted from PBMCs served as the sequencing template. These data are also associated with another study on T cells in Graves' hyperthyroidism and ophthalmopathy.

This specimen was peripheral blood mononuclear cells (PBMCs), taken at new diagnosis, from a patient treated with antithyroid drugs. The receptors shown here come from a woman in her late teens or twenties with Graves disease.

Comments on this clonotype: Being one base from a much bigger clone, this may be a read error. V usage is TRBV20-1 and J usage is TRBJ2-3; D gene ambiguous. Trimming removed 6 bases at V and 4 bases at J, with 11 bases between. The length of the CDR3 is 12 residues. Germline-derived CDR1 and CDR2 are DFQATT and SNEGSKA (reference sequence). Written as DNA, the CDR3 is TGCAGTGCAACAAGAGACGCAGATACGCAGTATTTT. Amino acids: CSATRDADTQYF.

This clonotype was observed at least ten times. The chain uses TRBV12-3 or TRBV12-4 and TRBJ2-1, with TRBD2 identical over 14 bases. The junction had 5 bases not matched to a gene; V was cut back by 4 bases and J by 6 bases. CDR3 length: 16 amino acids. The DNA for the CDR3 is TGTGCCAGCAGTTCCCGACTAGCGGGAGGGAGCAATGAGCAGTTCTTC. Residues: CASSSRLAGGSNEQFF.

This clonotype was seen many times. J is TRBJ2-5 and V is TRBV28; TRBD2 aligns across 8 bases. Trimming at V came to 3 bases and at J to 3 bases, leaving 18 bases not matched to a gene. The V gene's germline CDR1 is MDHEN and CDR2 SYDVKM. This CDR3 contains 19 residues. The CDR3 here is CASSFIRNIGRGEKETQYF. CDR3 in DNA: TGTGCCAGCAGTTTTATAAGGAATATAGGGCGGGGGGAGAAAGAGACCCAGTACTTC. The full variable domain, its missing parts supplied by reference TRBV28 and TRBJ2-5, is DVKVTQSSRYLVKRTGEKVFLECVQDMDHENMFWYRQDPGLGLRLIYFSYDVKMKEKGDIPEGYSVSREKKERFSLILESASTNQTSMYLCASSFIRNIGRGEKETQYFGPGTRLLVL.

This clonotype was counted ten times or more. The chain recombines TRBV2 with TRBJ1-1; D not certain. The germline gives CDR1 SNHLY, CDR2 FYNNEI. The germline V and J ends were trimmed by 2 bases and 10 bases, with 8 bases remaining between them. The CDR3 totals 11 residues. This CDR3 is CASSEFIGAFF. The CDR3 DNA reads TGTGCCAGCAGTGAATTCATAGGAGCTTTCTTT. The variable domain in full, with the rest retrieved from reference TRBV2 and TRBJ1-1, is EPEVTQTPSHQVTQMGQEVILRCVPISNHLYFYWYRQILGQKVEFLVSFYNNEISEKSEIFDDQFSVERPDGSNFTLKIRSTKLEDSAMYFCASSEFIGAFFGQGTRLTVV.

V and J are TRBV5-6 and TRBJ2-4, with D perhaps TRBD2 (6 bases). V lost 3 bases, J lost 4 bases, and 17 bases lay in between. Germline V gene sequence: CDR1 SGHDT, CDR2 YYEEEE. CDR3 size: 16 residues. DNA of the CDR3: TGTGCCAGCAGCTCGAGGGTCCGGGAGTCTAAAAACATTCAGTACTTC. This gives the protein CASSSRVRESKNIQYF.

This clonotype was observed at least ten times. This chain's CDR3 is CASSLRWGTGGDEQFF. Written as DNA, the CDR3 is TGTGCCAGCAGTTTAAGGTGGGGGACAGGGGGTGATGAGCAGTTCTTC. The rearrangement joins TRBV28 to TRBJ2-1; TRBD1 aligns across 11 bases. The V gene's germline CDR1 is MDHEN and CDR2 SYDVKM. Trimming removed 2 bases from V and 8 bases from J; junction bases left unmatched: 8. CDR3 length: 16 residues.

This rearrangement joins TRBV12-3 or TRBV12-4 to TRBJ1-2; TRBD1 might be the D (6 bases). Trimming cost V 6 bases and J 4 bases, with 15 bases left between them. The CDR3 has 14 amino acids. In DNA, the CDR3 is TGTGCCAGCAGAAGGGAGACAGGTCTCTATGGCTACACCTTC. Its protein is CASRRETGLYGYTF.

This clonotype has at least ten counts. J is TRBJ2-7 and V is TRBV20-1, with D perhaps matching TRBD1 (5 bases). Trimming took off 3 bases at V and 3 bases at J, with 12 bases between the two ends. CDR1 is DFQATT and CDR2 is SNEGSKA in the germline V gene (reference sequence). The CDR3 length is 13 residues. The DNA of the CDR3 is TGCAGTGCTAGGGATACAGGCCTCTACGAGCAGTACTTC. Translating it yields CSARDTGLYEQYF.

This clonotype was counted a few times. The gene calls are TRBV10-3 and TRBJ2-3; maybe TRBD2 (5 bases). Per the germline V gene, CDR1 is ENHRY and CDR2 is SYGVKD. The V gene lost 6 bases and the J gene lost 2 bases, with 12 bases spanning the gap. The CDR3 runs 14 residues. The chain's CDR3 is CAIRPDWATDTQYF. The CDR3 DNA is TGTGCCATCAGACCGGACTGGGCCACAGATACGCAGTATTTT.

This clonotype has only a few counts. A read error likely explains this, since a far larger clone differs by one base. The DNA of the CDR3 is TGTGCCAGCAGGAGCGGACTAGAGGGAGATACGCAGTATTTT. This translates into CASRSGLEGDTQYF. V and J are TRBV6-2 or TRBV6-3 and TRBJ2-3, with TRBD2 identical over 7 bases. V trimming: 6 bases; J trimming: 5 bases; junction bases outside the gene matches: 8. Germline V CDR1 and CDR2: MNHEY, SVGEGT. This CDR3 is built from 14 residues.

This clonotype has just a few counts. J is TRBJ2-6 and V is TRBV9, with D tentatively TRBD2 (6 bases). V gave up 0 bases and J gave up 2 bases, with 6 bases separating them. This CDR3 spans 15 amino acids. From germline, CDR1 is SGDLS and CDR2 YYNGEE. CDR3 region: CASSVGGAGANVLTF. CDR3 nucleotide sequence: TGTGCCAGCAGCGTAGGCGGGGCTGGGGCCAACGTCCTGACTTTC.

This chain connects TRBV20-1 to TRBJ2-3; D call uncertain. Trimming removed 0 bases at V and 2 bases at J, with 12 bases between. The CDR3 covers 15 residues. Germline CDR1 is DFQATT and CDR2 is SNEGSKA (reference sequence). CDR3 DNA sequence: TGCAGTGCTAGAGATTGGGATCAATCCACAGATACGCAGTATTTT. This translates into CSARDWDQSTDTQYF.

This chain joins TRBV7-9 and TRBJ2-7; 7 bases are a match to TRBD1. This CDR3 has 14 amino acids. Germline loops: CDR1 SEHNR, CDR2 FQNEAQ (reference sequence). The ends lost 4 bases at V and 5 bases at J; junction bases unmatched: 8. The CDR3 coding sequence is TGTGCCAGCAGCTCCCGACAGGGTGGGAACGAGCAGTACTTC. The encoded protein is CASSSRQGGNEQYF.

There are a few counts of this clonotype. The chain carries TRBV16 and TRBJ2-7, with 9 bases identical to TRBD2. The V and J ends lost 2 bases and 6 bases, in that order; junction bases with no gene match: 17. CDR1 is KGHSY, CDR2 FQNENV, per germline. The CDR3 has 18 amino acids. CDR3 DNA: TGTGCCAGCAGCCAAATGGCGGGAGGGAGGATAGTTCTTTCCGAGCAGTACTTC. Protein sequence: CASSQMAGGRIVLSEQYF.

This clonotype turned up a few times. This rearrangement joins TRBV28 to TRBJ1-5; 11 bases agree with TRBD1. Germline loops: CDR1 MDHEN, CDR2 SYDVKM. V gave up 3 bases and J gave up 6 bases; unmatched junction bases: 10. This CDR3 is 17 amino acids long. CDR3 nucleotides: TGTGCCAGCAGTTTCCCTTCTTGGGACAGGGGGAGTCAGCCCCAGCATTTT. Translation gives CASSFPSWDRGSQPQHF.

This clonotype was seen at least ten times. The V and J genes are TRBV5-1 and TRBJ2-1; TRBD2 aligns across 10 bases. Germline V gene sequence: CDR1 SGHRS, CDR2 YFSETQ. V lost 2 bases, J lost 3 bases, and 2 bases stayed unmatched. This CDR3 spans 15 amino acids. In DNA form, the CDR3 reads TGCGCCAGCAGCTTCGGGACTAGCGACTACAATGAGCAGTTCTTC. Encoded protein: CASSFGTSDYNEQFF.

The chain is built from TRBV12-3 or TRBV12-4 and TRBJ2-1, with D tentatively TRBD2 (6 bases). The CDR3 extends over 21 amino acids. V lost 5 bases to trimming and J lost 0 bases, with 29 bases between them. CDR3 sequence: CASSPPRAGKRPRSSYNEQFF. CDR3 DNA: TGTGCCAGCAGTCCGCCCCGGGCGGGAAAGAGGCCTAGGAGCTCCTACAATGAGCAGTTCTTC.

Comments on this clonotype: Possible read error: a much larger clone is one base away. The chain couples TRBV7-2 to TRBJ2-5, with 8 bases that match TRBD2. Germline loops: CDR1 SGHTA, CDR2 FQGNSA. V trimming: 6 bases; J trimming: 11 bases; junction bases outside the gene matches: 17. The CDR3 runs to 15 residues. CDR3 amino acids: CASRNYEREWDEQYF. The CDR3 DNA reads TGTGCCAGCAGAAATTACGAGCGGGAGTGGGATGAGCAGTACTTC.

About this clonotype itself: A much bigger clone sits one base away, suggesting this may be a read error. This chain's CDR3 is CASSPPQRRTDTQYF. CDR3 DNA: TGTGCCAGCTCACCACCGCAGCGAAGGACAGATACGCAGTATTTT. The rearrangement joins TRBV18 to TRBJ2-3, with D uncertain. The CDR3 extends over 15 amino acids. The germline V and J ends were trimmed by 0 bases and 3 bases, with 10 bases remaining between them. Germline V gene data show CDR1 as KGHSH and CDR2 as LQKENI.

This clonotype was detected ten times or more. V gene TRBV20-1 combines with J gene TRBJ2-7; no firm D call. Germline CDR1 DFQATT, CDR2 SNEGSKA (reference sequence). The V end was cut by 3 bases, the J end by 0 bases, with 9 bases between. The CDR3 has 13 amino acids. The CDR3 sequence is CSARRKSSYEQYF. The CDR3 nucleotides read TGCAGTGCTAGGCGAAAGAGCTCCTACGAGCAGTACTTC.

This clonotype was observed at least ten times. The J gene is TRBJ2-1, the V gene TRBV20-1; D gene ambiguous. Germline V gene data show CDR1 as DFQATT and CDR2 as SNEGSKA (reference sequence). Trimming removed 3 bases from V and 7 bases from J, with 1 base in between. This CDR3 is 9 amino acids long. The CDR3 sequence is CSASNEQFF. The CDR3 DNA follows: TGCAGTGCTAGTAATGAGCAGTTCTTC.

This clonotype has at least ten counts. The rearrangement links TRBV3-1 to TRBJ1-1; 7 bases match TRBD1. Germline trimming cut 4 bases from V and 7 bases from J; bases unmatched to any gene: 15. The V gene's germline CDR1 is LGHDT and CDR2 YNNKEL (reference sequence). The CDR3 length is 16 residues. CDR3 region: CASSPRGQFPRGEAFF. The CDR3 DNA follows: TGTGCCAGCAGCCCGAGGGGACAGTTCCCTCGAGGTGAAGCTTTCTTT.

V usage is TRBV6-2 or TRBV6-3 and J usage is TRBJ2-6; D gene uncertain. Trimming removed 4 bases at V and 0 bases at J, with 13 bases between. There are 17 residues in the CDR3. Germline lookup yields CDR1 MNHEY and CDR2 SVGEGT. The CDR3 loop reads CASSSKDGVSGANVLTF. CDR3 DNA: TGTGCCAGCAGTTCAAAAGACGGTGTCTCTGGGGCCAACGTCCTGACTTTC.

This clonotype was seen more than once but under ten times. This chain uses TRBV5-1 with TRBJ2-4; 7 bases match TRBD1. CDR1 and CDR2 (germline): SGHRS, YFSETQ. The CDR3 length is 17 residues. The junction had 16 bases not matched to a gene; V was cut back by 4 bases and J by 6 bases. The CDR3 region is CASSPQQGIPSGNIQYF. The CDR3 bases are TGCGCCAGCAGCCCCCAACAGGGGATCCCCTCTGGAAACATTCAGTACTTC. The full variable domain, its missing parts supplied by reference TRBV5-1 and TRBJ2-4, is KAGVTQTPRYLIKTRGQQVTLSCSPISGHRSVSWYQQTPGQGLQFLFEYFSETQRNKGNFPGRFSGRQFSNSRSEMNVSTLELGDSALYLCASSPQQGIPSGNIQYFGAGTRLSVL.

The rearrangement links TRBV20-1 to TRBJ1-3; D is uncertain. The CDR3 has 12 residues. Germline V lookup: CDR1 DFQATT, CDR2 SNEGSKA (reference sequence). CDR3 DNA sequence: TGCGGGTCAGTTCACTCTGGAAACACCATATATTTT. Its translation is CGSVHSGNTIYF.

This clonotype was found many times. The rearrangement links TRBV6-1 to TRBJ2-7, with D perhaps being TRBD1 or TRBD2 (5 bases each). Trimming removed 6 bases from V and 3 bases from J, with 15 bases in between. CDR1 MNHNS and CDR2 SASEGT come from the germline V gene. There are 14 residues in the CDR3. Here the CDR3 DNA reads TGTGCCAGCAGGGGCCGGGACCCATTCTACGAGCAGTACTTC. This encodes CASRGRDPFYEQYF.

The J gene is TRBJ1-1, the V gene TRBV15; no definite D call. The CDR3 covers 13 residues. Per the germline V gene, CDR1 is LNHNV and CDR2 is YYDKDF (reference sequence). The V and J ends lost 1 base and 1 base respectively, with 4 bases between them. The CDR3, as DNA: TGTGCCACCAGCAGAGCAGCGAACACTGAAGCTTTCTTT. Its protein is CATSRAANTEAFF.

The rearrangement joins TRBV28 to TRBJ2-4; 10 bases line up with TRBD2. CDR1 and CDR2 from the germline V gene are MDHEN and SYDVKM. The CDR3 consists of 19 residues. V was clipped by 8 bases and J by 8 bases; unmatched bases: 24. CDR3 sequence reads: CASSPPRTSGRALVDIQYF. The CDR3 coding sequence is TGTGCCAGCTCACCACCCCGCACCAGCGGGAGGGCCCTCGTAGACATTCAGTACTTC.

This clonotype was observed many times. The chain combines TRBV12-3 or TRBV12-4 with TRBJ2-1; 9 bases fit TRBD1. V gave up 5 bases and J gave up 16 bases; unmatched junction bases: 6. The CDR3 loop spans 11 amino acids. The DNA of the CDR3 is TGTGCCAGCAGTGTAAGGGACAGGGAATTCTTC. Amino acid sequence: CASSVRDREFF.